The source of this T cell receptor (beta chain) is a study of T cells in Graves' hyperthyroidism and ophthalmopathy. The V end lost 7 bases, the J end lost 10 bases, and 13 bases lay between the germline ends. Germline-derived CDR1 and CDR2 are MNHNS and SASEGT. The CDR3 consists of 12 residues. This clonotype has a handful of counts. TCR beta CDR3 regions were amplified from RNA. HTBI primers were the set used in a first-round RT-PCR of the TCR CDR3. TCRdb ran MiXCR on the multiplex PCR reads and lists one entry per CDR3 protein. The sample lists a few hundred thousand distinct CDR3 sequences; 15% to 20% were seen once.

The rearrangement joins TRBV6-1 to TRBJ2-2; maybe TRBD2 (5 bases). This clonotype was obtained from a man in his forties with Graves' hyperthyroidism. Sequencing was performed on blood. The DNA of the CDR3 is TGTGCCAGCACCAGGACTGCCGAGGAGCTGTTTTTT. Protein: CASTRTAEELFF.